A selection of T cell receptor beta chains follows, all from one sample in a study of regulatory T cells in long-lasting Graves disease. TCRdb re-called the multiplex PCR reads with MiXCR, one entry per CDR3 protein. The sample has roughly 420,000 distinct CDR3 sequences, roughly 15% seen once. This same sample was also taken into another study, of T cells in Graves' hyperthyroidism and ophthalmopathy.

The sample was peripheral blood mononuclear cells (PBMCs), taken at new diagnosis, from a patient treated with antithyroid drugs. These receptors came from a woman under 30 with Graves disease. Both conserved end residues are trimmed from each CDR3. The D gene is left open where the match is weak.

>TRBV6-5|NA
ASSYDRALARYEQY
>TRBV2|NA
ASRPGLQTDTQY
>TRBV20-1|NA
SASQGPDTEAF
>TRBV20-1|NA
SASGDFSTDTQY
>TRBV20-1|TRBD2
SARDTFSGSYEQY
>TRBV20-1|NA
SARGRVAHEQY
>TRBV6-9|NA
ASSFPGREEKLF
>TRBV2|NA
ASSDGNYEQY
>TRBV12-3/TRBV12-4|NA
ASSSRQETQY
>TRBV3-1|NA
ASSPQPGNIQY
>TRBV28|NA
ASRKTGRNTEAF
>TRBV30|TRBD2
AWSVPSGRLKGNIQY
>TRBV29-1|TRBD2
SVAGTSHGGWETQY
>TRBV28|TRBD2
ASSLPTSGRSDHHEQY
>TRBV29-1|TRBD1
SVNTGTGEGYGYT
>TRBV7-6|TRBD1
ASSSTGQANEKLF
>TRBV5-1|TRBD2
ASSLATSGSSEQY
>TRBV2|TRBD2
ASSMSSGSSYNEQF
>TRBV4-1|NA
ASSQDSWAERY
>TRBV28|NA
ASSLDRAHGGYT
>TRBV20-1|NA
SAAPGVGTGQY
>TRBV18|NA
ASSQNRDVADTQY
>TRBV6-5|NA
ASSYSRAPNTGELF
>TRBV2|TRBD1
ASSGTGTDTQY
>TRBV28|TRBD2
ASSFPLSGRASIDEQF
>TRBV30|NA
AWSREGNQPQH
>TRBV2|NA
ASSDDSGSQPQH